This T cell receptor beta chain was profiled in a study of cytomegalovirus exposure and HLA in healthy donors. The study's findings and limits: A later analysis found common viral pathogens apparently linked to several of the most significant clusters. Previously analyzed data showed that most TCR beta V segments were productive at a frequency of about 87% or about 30%. Immune exposure was documented only through CMV serostatus.

Trimming took off 0 bases at V and 4 bases at J, with 8 bases between the two ends. Germline V gene data show CDR1 as SGHRS and CDR2 as YFSETQ. The CDR3 is made up of 14 amino acids. Primers for the PCR totalled 60 Vbeta and 13 Jbeta. Data came from immunoSEQ multiplex PCR; TCRdb stores just in-frame clones and leaves some out. The sample includes tens of thousands of clones, roughly 87% seen only once; the top ten take about 10%. This clone was seen only once. The target antigen is unknown. The sequence derives from a female donor in good health and CMV-seronegative. Sequencing input: PBMCs. The V gene is TRBV5-1, the J gene TRBJ1-5; D might be TRBD1 (5 bases). Here the CDR3 DNA reads TGCGCCAGCAGCTTGGCAGGGTTGAATCAGCCCCAGCATTTT. As protein: CASSLAGLNQPQHF.